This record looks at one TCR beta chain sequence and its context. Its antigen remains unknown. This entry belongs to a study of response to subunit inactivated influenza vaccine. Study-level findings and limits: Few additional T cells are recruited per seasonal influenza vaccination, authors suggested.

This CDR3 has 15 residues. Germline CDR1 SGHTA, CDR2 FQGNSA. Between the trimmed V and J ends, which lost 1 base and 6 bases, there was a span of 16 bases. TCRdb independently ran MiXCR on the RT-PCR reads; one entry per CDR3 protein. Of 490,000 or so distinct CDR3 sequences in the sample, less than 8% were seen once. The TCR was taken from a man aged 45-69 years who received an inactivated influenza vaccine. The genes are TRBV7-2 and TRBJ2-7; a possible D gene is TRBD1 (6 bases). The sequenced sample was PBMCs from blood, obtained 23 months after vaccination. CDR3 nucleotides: TGTGCCAGCAGCTTAGTCAGGGGATCAAAGGGCGAGCAGTACTTC. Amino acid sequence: CASSLVRGSKGEQYF.